Below, 30 T cell receptor beta chains from the same sample are listed, as sequenced in a study of blood T cell repertoires in COVID-19. Profiled with immunoSEQ multiplex PCR; TCRdb holds only in-frame clones, not every one. The profile shows 150,000 to 200,000 clones, roughly 82% of them singletons. The specimen was peripheral blood. These receptors all come from a woman aged 60-75 years with COVID-19, enrolled during active disease.

The V and J genes are TRBV7-9 and TRBJ2-1, with 7 bases that match TRBD1. Germline values: CDR1 SEHNR, CDR2 FQNEAQ (reference sequence). Trimming removed 5 bases from V and 0 bases from J; junction bases left unmatched: 7. The CDR3 has 16 amino acids. The CDR3 loop reads CASSPSTGISYNEQFF. Here the CDR3 DNA reads TGTGCCAGCAGCCCGTCGACAGGGATCTCCTACAATGAGCAGTTCTTC.

The rearrangement uses TRBV27 and TRBJ2-2, with 10 bases lining up with TRBD1. CDR3 size: 16 residues. The J segment lost 7 bases and the V segment lost 4 bases, leaving 9 bases of the junction unmatched. CDR1 MNHEY and CDR2 SMNVEV come from the germline V gene (reference sequence). DNA for the CDR3: TGTGCCAGCAGTTATCCGGGACAGGGGCGGGGCGGGGAGCTGTTTTTT. It yields the protein CASSYPGQGRGGELFF.

The CDR3 DNA reads as TGTGCCAGCAGCTTAAATAGAGTTTCGCCCCTCCACTTT. This encodes CASSLNRVSPLHF. The chain joins TRBV7-3 to TRBJ1-6; D unclear. V shed 1 base and J shed 13 bases, with 11 bases lying between them. CDR1 is SGHTA, CDR2 FQGTGA, per germline. The length of the CDR3 is 13 residues.

Here the CDR3 DNA reads TGTGCCAGCAGCGTAGACTCTGCTGGCGGGGAGCTGTTTTTT. This encodes CASSVDSAGGELFF. The chain couples TRBV7-2 to TRBJ2-2; D ambiguous. The CDR3 has 14 amino acids. The germline V gene has CDR1 SGHTA and CDR2 FQGNSA. Trimming shortened V by 5 bases and J by 7 bases, and 14 bases separated the two germline ends.

V is TRBV21-1 and J is TRBJ2-1; the table's D gene call, TRBD1, was not cross checked with the DNA. TRBV21-1 is classified as a pseudogene. The CDR3 covers 17 residues. The CDR3 spells CASSKVSWWDSYNEQFF. The CDR3 DNA follows: TGTGCCAGCAGCAAAGTCTCGTGGTGGGACAGTTACAATGAGCAGTTCTTC.

This CDR3 is CASTKDVRGGYGYTF. The CDR3 nucleotides read TGTGCCAGCACCAAAGATGTAAGGGGGGGCTATGGCTACACCTTC. The chain has TRBV2 and TRBJ1-2; the D gene is possibly TRBD1 (6 bases). This CDR3 has 15 amino acids. V shed 7 bases and J shed 4 bases, with 19 bases lying between them. Germline CDR1 reads SNHLY; CDR2 reads FYNNEI.

The V call is TRBV21-1, the J call TRBJ1-2; the table's D gene call, TRBD1, was not cross checked with the DNA. TRBV21-1 is a listed pseudogene. This CDR3 comprises 22 residues. The CDR3 is CASSNYLLPCGIQTGYDYGYTF. CDR3 nucleotide sequence: TGTGCCAGCAGCAACTACCTTCTGCCCTGCGGGATCCAGACAGGGTACGACTATGGCTACACCTTC.

The gene calls are TRBV4-3 and TRBJ2-3; 8 bases agree with TRBD1. Trimming took 4 bases from V and 2 from J; bases not matched to a gene: 5. The CDR3 is 15 residues long. Germline values: CDR1 LGHNA, CDR2 YSLEER. The CDR3 loop is CASSPGQGLTDTQYF. As DNA, the CDR3 is TGCGCCAGCAGCCCCGGACAGGGTCTCACAGATACGCAGTATTTT.

The chain has TRBV7-2 and TRBJ1-5; the match to TRBD1 covers 8 bases. The CDR3 is 14 residues long. V gave up 5 bases and J gave up 7 bases; unmatched junction bases: 7. Germline V CDR1 and CDR2: SGHTA, FQGNSA. In DNA form, the CDR3 reads TGTGCCAGCAGCCCCGGACAGGGAGGGCAGCCCCAGCATTTT. It codes for CASSPGQGGQPQHF. Supplemented by reference TRBV7-2 and TRBJ1-5, the full variable domain reads GAGVSQSPSNKVTEKGKDVELRCDPISGHTALYWYRQSLGQGLEFLIYFQGNSAPDKSGLPSDRFSAERTGGSVSTLTIQRTQQEDSAVYLCASSPGQGGQPQHFGDGTRLSIL.

The chain is built from TRBV11-3 and TRBJ2-3; weak D call: TRBD1 (5 bases). The CDR3 extends over 16 amino acids. Trimming stripped 1 base from V and 2 bases from J, with 13 bases between. In germline, CDR1 is SGHNT, CDR2 YENEEA. The CDR3 sequence is CASSLGMTANTDTQYF. The CDR3, as DNA: TGTGCCAGCAGCTTAGGGATGACAGCTAACACAGATACGCAGTATTTT.

The chain is built from TRBV6-5 and TRBJ2-7, with TRBD1 identical over 7 bases. Germline V gene lookup returns CDR1 MNHEY and CDR2 SVGAGI. With 6 bases clipped from V and 5 bases from J, the junction kept 10 bases outside the gene matches. This CDR3 is built from 14 residues. The CDR3 spells CASSETQQGNEQYV. DNA of the CDR3: TGTGCCAGCAGCGAGACCCAACAGGGGAACGAGCAGTACGTC.

V and J are TRBV4-1 and TRBJ2-5; 10 bases are shared with TRBD1. There are 15 residues in the CDR3. Germline CDR1 is MGHRA and CDR2 is YSYEKL. V lost 4 bases to trimming and J lost 5 bases; unmatched junction nucleotides: 7. The CDR3 DNA reads as TGCGCCAGCAGCCCCGGACAGGGGGACTTGGAGACCCAGTACTTC. Its translation: CASSPGQGDLETQYF.

The chain employs TRBV27 and TRBJ2-7; D is possibly TRBD2 (5 bases). This CDR3 is 14 amino acids long. Germline CDR1 MNHEY, CDR2 SMNVEV (reference sequence). V was trimmed by 5 bases and J by 0 bases, leaving 11 bases between them. CDR3 residues: CASSLTSSSYEQYF. In DNA, the CDR3 is TGTGCCAGCAGTCTTACTAGTAGCTCCTACGAGCAGTACTTC.

This clone was picked up a small number of times. The J gene is TRBJ2-3, the V gene TRBV12-3 or TRBV12-4, with D tentatively TRBD2 (6 bases). V was pared by 1 base and J by 6 bases, with 8 bases between. The CDR3 spans 13 residues. CDR3 residues: CASSLGRDDTQYF. The DNA of the CDR3 is TGTGCCAGCAGTTTAGGGAGGGACGATACGCAGTATTTT.

The J gene is TRBJ1-5, the V gene TRBV6-5; the match to TRBD1 covers 9 bases. This CDR3 spans 14 amino acids. The germline gives CDR1 MNHEY, CDR2 SVGAGI. V shed 6 bases, J shed 4 bases, and the junction held 4 bases outside the gene matches. CDR3 in amino acids: CASRQGQGNQPQHF. The CDR3 DNA follows: TGTGCCAGCAGGCAGGGACAGGGAAATCAGCCCCAGCATTTT.

The chain is built from TRBV28 and TRBJ2-7; D is unclear. The CDR3 contains 13 residues. Between the trimmed V and J ends, which lost 2 bases and 1 base, there was a span of 6 bases. Germline loops: CDR1 MDHEN, CDR2 SYDVKM. The CDR3 nucleotides read TGTGCCAGCAGTTTAGTACAGTCCTACGAGCAGTACTTC. Translating it yields CASSLVQSYEQYF. The full variable domain, with the rest looked up from reference TRBV28 and TRBJ2-7, is DVKVTQSSRYLVKRTGEKVFLECVQDMDHENMFWYRQDPGLGLRLIYFSYDVKMKEKGDIPEGYSVSREKKERFSLILESASTNQTSMYLCASSLVQSYEQYFGPGTRLTVT.

The V call is TRBV6-6, the J call TRBJ2-5; 8 bases match TRBD1. CDR1 and CDR2 (germline): MNHNY, SVGAGI (reference sequence). The CDR3 has 14 residues. Trimming at V came to 5 bases and at J to 5 bases, leaving 7 bases not matched to a gene. The CDR3 sequence is CASSPDRARETQYF. The CDR3 DNA is TGTGCCAGCAGTCCGGACAGGGCCAGGGAGACCCAGTACTTC.

As DNA, the CDR3 is TGCGCCAGCAGCAGGACAGGGGGCGGTTCCGGGGAGCTGTTTTTT. Amino acid sequence: CASSRTGGGSGELFF. V gene TRBV5-1 combines with J gene TRBJ2-2, with TRBD1 matching 11 bases. V shed 4 bases, J shed 6 bases, and the junction held 5 bases outside the gene matches. The CDR3 extends over 15 amino acids. Germline values: CDR1 SGHRS, CDR2 YFSETQ.

This sequence joins TRBV7-9 and TRBJ1-1, with TRBD1 identical over 10 bases. From germline, CDR1 is SEHNR and CDR2 FQNEAQ (reference sequence). V lost 5 bases and J lost 4; bases outside the gene matches: 13. The CDR3 runs to 17 residues. This CDR3 is CASSTRTGGALGTEAFF. In nucleotides, the CDR3 is TGTGCCAGCAGCACCCGGACAGGGGGTGCACTCGGCACTGAAGCTTTCTTT.

The genes are TRBV4-1 and TRBJ1-5; D is perhaps TRBD1 (6 bases). Germline lookup yields CDR1 MGHRA and CDR2 YSYEKL. V was shortened by 1 base and J by 5 bases, with 15 bases between the two germline ends. This CDR3 spans 16 amino acids. The CDR3 reads CASSQGGGRVDQPQHF. CDR3 sequence (DNA): TGCGCCAGCAGCCAAGGAGGGGGAAGAGTAGATCAGCCCCAGCATTTT.

The chain has TRBV10-3 and TRBJ1-2; D possibly corresponds to TRBD1 (5 bases). Trimming shortened V by 5 bases and J by 5 bases, and 18 bases separated the two germline ends. The germline CDR1 and CDR2 sequences are ENHRY and SYGVKD. The CDR3 has 15 amino acids. The CDR3 sequence is CAISNRGVSGYGYTF. The DNA for the CDR3 is TGTGCCATCAGTAATCGCGGGGTTTCAGGGTATGGCTACACCTTC.

Note on this clone: The sample has other DNA sequences that encode this CDR3 too. V is TRBV15 and J is TRBJ2-7; 10 bases are shared with TRBD1. The length of the CDR3 is 13 residues. The J segment lost 6 bases and the V segment lost 8 bases, leaving 7 bases of the junction unmatched. Per the germline V gene, CDR1 is LNHNV and CDR2 is YYDKDF (reference sequence). CDR3 in DNA: TGTGCCACCTCCCGGGACAGGGGAGGCGAGCAGTACGTC. Translation: CATSRDRGGEQYV.

The chain is built from TRBV5-8 and TRBJ2-3; possibly TRBD1 for D (5 bases). The CDR3 contains 14 residues. V was pared by 0 bases and J by 3 bases, with 8 bases between. Germline CDR1 SGHTS, CDR2 YDEGEE. The CDR3 DNA sequence: TGTGCCAGCAGCTTGGAGACAGTAACAGATACGCAGTATTTT. Its translation: CASSLETVTDTQYF.

The chain combines TRBV5-6 with TRBJ2-7; tentatively, D is TRBD1 (5 bases). From germline, CDR1 is SGHDT and CDR2 YYEEEE. Trimming removed 1 base at V and 4 bases at J, with 12 bases between. This CDR3 contains 14 residues. CDR3 in DNA: TGTGCCAGCAGCTTGTGGGTCAGGGATTACGAGCAGTACTTC. It yields the protein CASSLWVRDYEQYF.

The rearrangement uses TRBV5-6 and TRBJ1-2, with D maybe TRBD1 (6 bases). This CDR3 is built from 12 residues. V lost 5 bases, J lost 4 bases, and 9 bases lay in between. Germline lookup yields CDR1 SGHDT and CDR2 YYEEEE. This CDR3 is CASRLTGYGYTF. The CDR3 DNA sequence: TGTGCCAGCAGATTGACAGGCTATGGCTACACCTTC.

In this sample, this clone turned up a few times. V and J are TRBV28 and TRBJ1-4; 9 bases fit TRBD1. CDR1 is MDHEN and CDR2 is SYDVKM in the germline V gene. Germline trimming cut 5 bases from V and 7 bases from J; bases unmatched to any gene: 14. The CDR3 extends over 17 amino acids. This CDR3 reads CASSVTPSQGAGEKLFF. The DNA of the CDR3 is TGTGCCAGCAGTGTGACACCCTCACAGGGGGCAGGTGAAAAACTGTTTTTT.

The chain uses TRBV6-5 and TRBJ1-2; D uncertain. The CDR3 loop spans 15 amino acids. Trimming left V 2 bases short and J 4 bases short, with 14 bases between. In germline, CDR1 is MNHEY, CDR2 SVGAGI. The CDR3 nucleotides read TGTGCCAGCAGTTACGTCCGGGAGGGATCCTATGGCTACACCTTC. As protein: CASSYVREGSYGYTF.

The gene calls are TRBV5-1 and TRBJ2-6; D unclear. CDR1 is SGHRS, CDR2 YFSETQ, per germline. Trimming stripped 2 bases from V and 0 bases from J, with 12 bases between. This CDR3 is 17 amino acids long. The CDR3 protein is CASSFDHGDSGANVLTF. CDR3 nucleotide sequence: TGCGCCAGCAGCTTTGATCACGGAGACTCTGGGGCCAACGTCCTGACTTTC.

The CDR3 coding sequence is TGTGCCAGCTCACCCCCTCTTTGGAGGAACACTGAAGCTTTCTTT. Translation gives CASSPPLWRNTEAFF. V usage is TRBV18 and J usage is TRBJ1-1; no clear D gene. The V gene's germline CDR1 is KGHSH and CDR2 LQKENI. The CDR3 consists of 15 residues. V shed 3 bases and J shed 1 base, with 12 bases lying between them.

The V and J genes are TRBV6-6 and TRBJ1-5; D call uncertain. V was cut by 7 bases and J by 5 bases, with 9 bases left in between. CDR3 length equals 12 residues. The V gene's germline CDR1 is MNHNY and CDR2 SVGAGI (reference sequence). The CDR3 DNA follows: TGTGCCAGCACCCCGGGAGATCAGCCCCAGCATTTT. Protein product: CASTPGDQPQHF.